Following are 5 T cell receptor beta chains from one sample sequenced in a study of T cells after yellow fever vaccination (dated by TCRdb to between 2018 and 2021). This specimen's treatment or condition label, per the study, means: live attenuated yellow fever vaccine strain. Library preparation was by 5' RACE. The sample was run on an Illumina HiSeq 2500. TCRdb took the public reads, trimmed them with fastp at Q25, ran MiXCR for clone calling and kept in-frame beta chains. Every CDR3 protein is listed once, alongside the most common genes and DNA of its rows. In this sample the table shows roughly 240,000 distinct CDR3 sequences, over 6.5% of which occur a single time. Roughly 1% of the sample is held by the ten biggest clonotypes. The material sequenced was CD4+ T cells sorted from PBMCs, taken on the day of the yellow fever booster vaccination. The receptors were sampled from a man younger than 40 who received the YFV17D yellow fever vaccine.

The V gene is TRBV5-1, the J gene TRBJ2-1; TRBD2 is a possible D gene (6 bases). CDR1 and CDR2 (germline): SGHRS, YFSETQ. The CDR3 loop spans 15 amino acids. The V end lost 7 bases, the J end lost 0 bases, and 14 bases lay between the germline ends. The CDR3 DNA reads TGCGCCAGCGGAGCTCTAGCGAGCTCCTACAATGAGCAGTTCTTC. It translates to CASGALASSYNEQFF. The full variable domain, rest sourced from reference TRBV5-1 and TRBJ2-1, is KAGVTQTPRYLIKTRGQQVTLSCSPISGHRSVSWYQQTPGQGLQFLFEYFSETQRNKGNFPGRFSGRQFSNSRSEMNVSTLELGDSALYLCASGALASSYNEQFFGPGTRLTVL.

This clonotype was found many times. The genes are TRBV7-8 and TRBJ2-2; 7 bases are shared with TRBD2. CDR1 SGHVS and CDR2 FQNEAQ come from the germline V gene. V trimming: 11 bases; J trimming: 4 bases; junction bases outside the gene matches: 13. The CDR3 has 15 residues. CDR3 residues: CADSRTRSGTGELFF. The CDR3 region has the DNA TGTGCCGACTCCCGGACTAGGTCCGGCACCGGGGAGCTGTTTTTT.

In regard to this clonotype: The CDR3 does not end in the conserved phenylalanine or tryptophan, so this is likely a read error. The chain uses TRBV12-3 or TRBV12-4 and TRBJ2-2, with TRBD2 matching over 12 bases. The CDR3 has 16 residues. V lost 5 bases, J lost 7 bases, and 8 bases stayed unmatched. CDR3 nucleotides: TGTGCCAGCAGTCTCGGACTAGCGGGACAGGGCGGGGAGCTGTTTCTT. It yields the protein CASSLGLAGQGGELFL.

The J gene is TRBJ2-3, the V gene TRBV9; 7 positions match TRBD2. V lost 1 base and J lost 1; bases outside the gene matches: 3. Looked up from germline, CDR1 is SGDLS and CDR2 is YYNGEE. The CDR3 length is 15 residues. The CDR3 reads CASSVLTSGTDTQYF. The CDR3 DNA follows: TGTGCCAGCAGCGTACTTACTAGCGGCACAGATACGCAGTATTTT.

This clonotype appeared many times. The CDR3 bases are TGTGCCAGCAGTTTAGTTATTAGCGGGAGAAAGAATGAGCAGTTCTTC. This codes for CASSLVISGRKNEQFF. The genes are TRBV12-3 or TRBV12-4 and TRBJ2-1, with TRBD2 matching 9 bases. The CDR3 sequence is 16 residues long. V lost 1 base to trimming and J lost 7 bases; unmatched junction nucleotides: 8.